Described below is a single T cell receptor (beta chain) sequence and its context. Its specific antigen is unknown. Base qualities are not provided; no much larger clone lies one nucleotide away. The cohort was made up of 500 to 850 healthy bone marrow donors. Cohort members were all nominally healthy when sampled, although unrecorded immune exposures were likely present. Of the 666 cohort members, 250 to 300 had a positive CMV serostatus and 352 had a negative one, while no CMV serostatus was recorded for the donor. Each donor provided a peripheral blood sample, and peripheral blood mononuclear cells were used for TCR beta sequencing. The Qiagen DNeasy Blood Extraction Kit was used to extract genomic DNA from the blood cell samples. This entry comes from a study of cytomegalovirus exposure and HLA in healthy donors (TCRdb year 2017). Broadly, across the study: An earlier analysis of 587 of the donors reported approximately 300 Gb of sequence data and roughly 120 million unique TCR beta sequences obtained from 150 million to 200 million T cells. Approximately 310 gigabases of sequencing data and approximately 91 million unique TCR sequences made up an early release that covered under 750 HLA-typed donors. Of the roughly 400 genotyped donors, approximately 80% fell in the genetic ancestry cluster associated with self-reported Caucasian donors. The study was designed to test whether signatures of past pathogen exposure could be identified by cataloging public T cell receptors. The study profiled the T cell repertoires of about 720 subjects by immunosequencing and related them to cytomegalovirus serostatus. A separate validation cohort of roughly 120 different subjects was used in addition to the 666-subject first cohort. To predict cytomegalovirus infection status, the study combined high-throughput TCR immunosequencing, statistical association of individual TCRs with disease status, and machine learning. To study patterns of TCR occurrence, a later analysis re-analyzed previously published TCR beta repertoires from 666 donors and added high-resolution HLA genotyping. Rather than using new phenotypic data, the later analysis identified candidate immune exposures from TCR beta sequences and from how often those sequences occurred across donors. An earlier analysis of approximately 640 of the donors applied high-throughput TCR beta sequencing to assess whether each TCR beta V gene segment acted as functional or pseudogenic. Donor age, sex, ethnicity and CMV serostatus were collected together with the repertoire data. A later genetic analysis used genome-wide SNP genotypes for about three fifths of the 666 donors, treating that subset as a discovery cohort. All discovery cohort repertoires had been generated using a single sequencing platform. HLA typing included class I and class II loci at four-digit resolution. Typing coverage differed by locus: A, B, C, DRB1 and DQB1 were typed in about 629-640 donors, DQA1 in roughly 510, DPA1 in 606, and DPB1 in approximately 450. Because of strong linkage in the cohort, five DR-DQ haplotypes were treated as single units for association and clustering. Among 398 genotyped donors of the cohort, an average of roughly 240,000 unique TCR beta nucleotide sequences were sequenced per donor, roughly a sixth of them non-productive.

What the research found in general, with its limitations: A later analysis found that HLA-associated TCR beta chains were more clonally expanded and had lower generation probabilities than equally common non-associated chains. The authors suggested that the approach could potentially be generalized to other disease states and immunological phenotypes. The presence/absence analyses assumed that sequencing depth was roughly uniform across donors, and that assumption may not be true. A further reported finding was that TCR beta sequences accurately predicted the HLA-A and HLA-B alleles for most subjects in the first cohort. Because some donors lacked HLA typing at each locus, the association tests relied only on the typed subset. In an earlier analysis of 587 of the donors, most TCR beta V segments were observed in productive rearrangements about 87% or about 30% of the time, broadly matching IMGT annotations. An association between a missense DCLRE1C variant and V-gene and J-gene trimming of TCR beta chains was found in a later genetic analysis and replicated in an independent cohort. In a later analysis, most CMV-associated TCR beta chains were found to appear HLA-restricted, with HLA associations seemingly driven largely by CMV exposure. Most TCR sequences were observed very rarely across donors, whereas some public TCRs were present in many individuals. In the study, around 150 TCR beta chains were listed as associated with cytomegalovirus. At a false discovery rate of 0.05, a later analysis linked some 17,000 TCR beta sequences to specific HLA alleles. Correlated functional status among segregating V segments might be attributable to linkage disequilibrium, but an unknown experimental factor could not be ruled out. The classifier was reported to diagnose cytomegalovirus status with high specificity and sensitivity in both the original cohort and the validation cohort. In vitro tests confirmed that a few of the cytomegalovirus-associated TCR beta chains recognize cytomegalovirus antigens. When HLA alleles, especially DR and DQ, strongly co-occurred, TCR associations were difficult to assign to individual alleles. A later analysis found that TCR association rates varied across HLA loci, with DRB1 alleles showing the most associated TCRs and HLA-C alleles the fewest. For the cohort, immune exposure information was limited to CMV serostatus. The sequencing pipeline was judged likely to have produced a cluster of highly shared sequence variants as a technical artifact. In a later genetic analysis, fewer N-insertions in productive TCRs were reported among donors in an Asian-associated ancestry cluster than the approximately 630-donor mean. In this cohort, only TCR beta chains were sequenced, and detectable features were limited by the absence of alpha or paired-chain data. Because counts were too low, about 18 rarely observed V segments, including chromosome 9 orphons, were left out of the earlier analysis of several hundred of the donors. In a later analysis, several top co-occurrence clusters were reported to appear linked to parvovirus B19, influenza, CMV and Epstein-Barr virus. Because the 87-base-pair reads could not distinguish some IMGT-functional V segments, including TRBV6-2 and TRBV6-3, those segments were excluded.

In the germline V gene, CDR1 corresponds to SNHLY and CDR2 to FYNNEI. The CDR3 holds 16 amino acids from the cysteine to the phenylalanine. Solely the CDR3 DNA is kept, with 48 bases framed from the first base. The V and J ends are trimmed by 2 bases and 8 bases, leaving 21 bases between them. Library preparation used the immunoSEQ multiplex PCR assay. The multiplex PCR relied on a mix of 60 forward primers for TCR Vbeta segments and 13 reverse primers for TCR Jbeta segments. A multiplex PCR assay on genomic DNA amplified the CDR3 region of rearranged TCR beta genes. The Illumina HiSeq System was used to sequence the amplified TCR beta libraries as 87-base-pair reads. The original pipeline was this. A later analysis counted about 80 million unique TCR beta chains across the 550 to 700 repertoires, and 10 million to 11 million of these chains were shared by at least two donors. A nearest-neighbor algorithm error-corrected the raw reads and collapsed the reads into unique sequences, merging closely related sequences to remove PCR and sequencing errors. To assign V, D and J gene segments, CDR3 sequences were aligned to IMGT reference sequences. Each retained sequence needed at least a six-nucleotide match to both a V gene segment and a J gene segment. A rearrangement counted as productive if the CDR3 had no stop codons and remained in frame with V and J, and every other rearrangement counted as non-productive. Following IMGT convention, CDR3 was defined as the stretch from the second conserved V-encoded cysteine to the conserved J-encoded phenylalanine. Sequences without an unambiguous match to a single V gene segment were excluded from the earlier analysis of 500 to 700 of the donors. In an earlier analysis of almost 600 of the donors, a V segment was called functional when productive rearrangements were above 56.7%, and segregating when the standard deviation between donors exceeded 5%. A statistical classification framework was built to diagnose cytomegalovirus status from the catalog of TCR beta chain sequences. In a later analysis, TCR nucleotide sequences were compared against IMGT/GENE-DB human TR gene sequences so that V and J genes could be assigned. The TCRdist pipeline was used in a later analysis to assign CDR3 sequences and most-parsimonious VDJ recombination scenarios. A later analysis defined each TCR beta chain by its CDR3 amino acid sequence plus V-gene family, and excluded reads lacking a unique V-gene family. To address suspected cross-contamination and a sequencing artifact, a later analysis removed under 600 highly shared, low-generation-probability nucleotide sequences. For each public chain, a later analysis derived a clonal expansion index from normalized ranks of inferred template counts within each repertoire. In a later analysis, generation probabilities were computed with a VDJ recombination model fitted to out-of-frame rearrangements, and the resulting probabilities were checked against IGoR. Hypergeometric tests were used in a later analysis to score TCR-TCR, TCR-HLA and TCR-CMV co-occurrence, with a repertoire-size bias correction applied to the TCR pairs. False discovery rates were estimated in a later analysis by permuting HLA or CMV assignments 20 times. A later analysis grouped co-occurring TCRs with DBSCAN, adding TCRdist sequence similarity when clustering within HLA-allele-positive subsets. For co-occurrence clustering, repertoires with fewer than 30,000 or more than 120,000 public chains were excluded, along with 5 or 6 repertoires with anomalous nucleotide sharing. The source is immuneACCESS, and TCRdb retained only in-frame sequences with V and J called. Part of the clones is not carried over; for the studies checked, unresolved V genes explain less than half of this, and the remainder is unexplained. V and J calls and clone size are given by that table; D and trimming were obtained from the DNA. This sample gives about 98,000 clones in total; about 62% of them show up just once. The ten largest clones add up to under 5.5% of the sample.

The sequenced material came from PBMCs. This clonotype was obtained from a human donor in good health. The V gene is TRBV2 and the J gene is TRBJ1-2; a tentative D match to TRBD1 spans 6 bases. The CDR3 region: CASSEKRLAGAEGYTF. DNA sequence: TGTGCCAGCAGTGAAAAACGGCTCGCAGGGGCTGAGGGCTACACCTTC.